This T cell receptor beta chain was identified during a study of T cells after yellow fever vaccination. Study-wide results and caveats: Highly abundant clonotypes carried over from the bulk population could end up in FACS-sorted repertoires as contaminants.

Concerning this clonotype: Antigen specificity is unknown.

This CDR3 region has 15 residues. From germline, CDR1 is SGHTA and CDR2 FQGNSA. V lost 5 bases to trimming and J lost 5 bases; unmatched junction nucleotides: 3. TCRdb ran MiXCR on the 5' RACE reads and lists one entry per CDR3 protein. The sample holds approximately 550,000 distinct CDR3 sequences, approximately 21% seen once. The rearrangement joins TRBV7-2 to TRBJ2-1; 13 bases fit TRBD2. The source material was PBMCs, sampled 15 days after the yellow fever booster vaccination. The receptor was isolated from a man under 40 who received the YFV17D yellow fever vaccine. The CDR3 protein is CASSGGLAGHNEQFF. The DNA for the CDR3 is TGTGCCAGCAGCGGGGGACTAGCGGGACACAATGAGCAGTTCTTC.